A selection of T cell receptor beta chains follows, all from one sample in a study of glioma-infiltrating T cells after dendritic cell vaccination. The method was immunoSEQ multiplex PCR; TCRdb's version includes in-frame clones alone and lacks a portion of them. This sample carries over 55,000 clones, roughly 79% of them seen once, and the ten largest clones take under 8%. Sequences were derived from blood, sampled before dendritic cell vaccination. The origin of the receptors is a human donor with glioblastoma. Each CDR3 is given with its conserved first and last residue.

CDR3	V	J
CASRPTGGYQPQHF	TRBV19	TRBJ1-5
CASSDGTDSYEQYF	TRBV25-1	TRBJ2-7
CASSLEWDRGKSPLHF	TRBV5-1	TRBJ1-6
CASSPLAGEPDTQYF	TRBV11-2	TRBJ2-3
CASSFDGTKYGTQYF	TRBV7-9	TRBJ2-5
CASSRAGGDGYTF	TRBV7-2	TRBJ1-2
CASSYLQGDYGYTF	TRBV6-6	TRBJ1-2
CASSLGNQGAVYGYTF	TRBV11-2	TRBJ1-2
CASIEIPGTDTQYF	TRBV7-2	TRBJ2-3
CASSQETRRGDYGYTF	TRBV4-2	TRBJ1-2
CASSELQGAGYGYTF	TRBV6-1	TRBJ1-2
CASSARLAGGRNEQFF	TRBV5-4	TRBJ2-1
CAIANEDSGNTIYF	TRBV10-3	TRBJ1-3
CASSEGLAGYNEQFF	TRBV2	TRBJ2-1
CASSASGGAYHEQYF	TRBV6-5	TRBJ2-7
CASSIGQGMAEAFF	TRBV19	TRBJ1-1
CASSLGSRETQYF	TRBV5-6	TRBJ2-5
CASSPYRDRNIQYF	TRBV7-2	TRBJ2-4
CASSEASAGKLLQYF	TRBV6-1	TRBJ2-5
CSAPNRGEAFF	TRBV20-1	TRBJ1-1
CSVELTGANYGYTF	TRBV29-1	TRBJ1-2
CASSLGKDGGGTEAFF	TRBV5-1	TRBJ1-1
CASSQPSGPQHF	TRBV4-1	TRBJ1-5
CASSEYTAAYEQYF	TRBV25-1	-
CASGTGGDRGANVLTF	TRBV4-2	TRBJ2-6
CASSGETYYTF	TRBV2	TRBJ1-2
CASSLVGGNYGYTF	TRBV7-9	TRBJ1-2
CSGQRNTEAFF	TRBV29-1	TRBJ1-1
CASSARLELSNYGYTF	TRBV28	TRBJ1-2
CASSLEQGAVYGYTF	TRBV5-1	TRBJ1-2
CASSLNRDMNTEAFF	TRBV7-2	TRBJ1-1
CASTLGLNEKLFF	TRBV6-6	TRBJ1-4
CASSRTSLRGAKNIQYF	TRBV11-1	TRBJ2-4
CASSPAYEQYF	TRBV6-1	TRBJ2-7
CASSLRQGAEQYF	TRBV7-3	TRBJ2-7
CASSLVAETQYF	TRBV7-2	TRBJ2-5
CASSLAGRGDYGYTF	TRBV28	TRBJ1-2
CASSRRTSGQETQYF	TRBV7-2	TRBJ2-5
CASSGSGTTSEEQYF	TRBV9	TRBJ2-7
CASSPGTAFYGYTF	TRBV5-1	TRBJ1-2
CVSRDRSKPQHF	TRBV6-1	TRBJ1-5
CAWRQGTNEKLFF	TRBV30	TRBJ1-4
CASSPRLAGGHEQFF	TRBV6-4	TRBJ2-1
CASSFRDSYEQYF	TRBV5-8	TRBJ2-7
CASSEPLTEYYGYTF	TRBV4-1	TRBJ1-2
CASSSGTGFSEQYF	TRBV6-6	TRBJ2-7
CASSSTGTGFYEQYF	TRBV6-5	TRBJ2-7
CASSLPGQGNTGELFF	TRBV7-9	TRBJ2-2
CASSDQTWTGGGYTF	TRBV19	TRBJ1-2
CASSQDKTGPKNIQYF	TRBV4-3	TRBJ2-4
CASSAGEGTRTQYF	TRBV7-2	TRBJ2-3
CASSTPGGGRYEQYF	TRBV7-9	-
CASSSKQGRGEKLFF	TRBV7-9	TRBJ1-4
CASKKERQTYEQYF	TRBV6-1	TRBJ2-7
CASSVPGLAGGHSYNEQFF	TRBV19	TRBJ2-1
CASSVTGGPEAFF	TRBV19	TRBJ1-1
CASSRQGNEGELFF	TRBV7-9	TRBJ2-2